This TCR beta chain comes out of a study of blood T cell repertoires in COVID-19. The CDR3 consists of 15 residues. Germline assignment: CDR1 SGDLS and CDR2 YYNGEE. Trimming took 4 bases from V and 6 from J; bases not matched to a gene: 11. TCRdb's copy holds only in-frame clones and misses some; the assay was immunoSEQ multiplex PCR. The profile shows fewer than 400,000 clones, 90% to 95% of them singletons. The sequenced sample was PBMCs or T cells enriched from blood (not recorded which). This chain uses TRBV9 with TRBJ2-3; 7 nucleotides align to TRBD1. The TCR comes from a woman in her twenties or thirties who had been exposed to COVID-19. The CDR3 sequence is CASSSQGVALDTQYF. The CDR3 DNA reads TGTGCCAGCAGCTCCCAGGGGGTCGCCCTCGATACGCAGTATTTT. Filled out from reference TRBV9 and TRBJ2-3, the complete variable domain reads DSGVTQTPKHLITATGQRVTLRCSPRSGDLSVYWYQQSLDQGLQFLIQYYNGEERAKGNILERFSAQQFPDLHSELNLSSLELGDSALYFCASSSQGVALDTQYFGPGTRLTVL.